A selection of T cell receptor beta chains follows, all from one sample in a study of T-cell memory formation after mild COVID-19. From the 5' RACE reads, TCRdb called clonotypes with MiXCR, one entry per CDR3 protein. The table includes about half a million distinct CDR3 sequences, about 20% detected once. The sequenced sample was PBMCs or a T cell subset sorted from them (not recorded which). The receptors shown here come from an adult woman who had mild COVID-19 (a few samples of this study predate the infection). Cell type and time point are not known. CDR3s leave out the opening cysteine and the closing phenylalanine or tryptophan. The order of the fields is J gene, V gene, CDR3 protein.

TRBJ1-1,TRBV5-1,ASTPDPGTANTEAF
TRBJ2-1,TRBV29-1,SVGSLNSYNEQF
TRBJ2-1,TRBV12-3/TRBV12-4,ASRLGGGTYNEQF
TRBJ2-2,TRBV7-6,ASSLVVGPGELF
TRBJ2-7,TRBV7-9,ASSQGQRFSEQY
TRBJ2-4,TRBV4-2,ASSLGDGGNIQY
TRBJ2-1,TRBV4-3,ASSERGLVNNEQF
TRBJ2-7,TRBV24-1,ATSPGRASYEQY
TRBJ2-1,TRBV5-5,ASSAYNEQF
TRBJ1-2,TRBV25-1,ASSESGRGRGYT
TRBJ2-3,TRBV24-1,ATSDPDRAMVDTQY
TRBJ2-2,TRBV7-2,ASSRRAGELF